The source of this T cell receptor (beta chain) is a study of shared clonotypes between healthy human individuals. Study-wide results and limits: Richness estimates generally favored naive over memory subsets. Blood alone was sampled, and tissue repertoires likely differ.

Per the germline V gene, CDR1 is ENHRY and CDR2 is SYGVKD. Trimming stripped 6 bases from V and 0 bases from J, with 14 bases between. The CDR3 is 15 residues long. Points on this clone: As yet, its antigen is unknown.

The table came from immunoSEQ multiplex PCR; TCRdb's copy has only in-frame clones and leaves some out. Here the sample spans fewer than 3 million clones, 85% to 95% being singletons. This sequence originates from a man younger than 30 in good health. Some clones in this sample may be carry-over from other donors' samples. What was sequenced was naive CD4+ T cells from PBMCs. Specified subset: CD45RA+ positively selected. The gene calls are TRBV10-3 and TRBJ1-1; D gene unclear. The CDR3 loop is CAIRTSGGMNTEAFF. In DNA form, the CDR3 reads TGTGCCATCAGGACCTCCGGTGGGATGAACACTGAAGCTTTCTTT.